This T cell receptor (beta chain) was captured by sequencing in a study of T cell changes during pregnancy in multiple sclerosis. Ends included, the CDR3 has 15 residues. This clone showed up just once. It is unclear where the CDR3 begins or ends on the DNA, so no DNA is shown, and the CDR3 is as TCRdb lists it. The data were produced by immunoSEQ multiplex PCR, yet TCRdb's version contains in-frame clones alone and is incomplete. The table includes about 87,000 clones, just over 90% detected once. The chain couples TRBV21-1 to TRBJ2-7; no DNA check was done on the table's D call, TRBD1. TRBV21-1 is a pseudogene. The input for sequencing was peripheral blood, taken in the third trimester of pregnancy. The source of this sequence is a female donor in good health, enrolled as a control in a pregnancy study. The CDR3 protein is CASSKVGQGAYEQYF.